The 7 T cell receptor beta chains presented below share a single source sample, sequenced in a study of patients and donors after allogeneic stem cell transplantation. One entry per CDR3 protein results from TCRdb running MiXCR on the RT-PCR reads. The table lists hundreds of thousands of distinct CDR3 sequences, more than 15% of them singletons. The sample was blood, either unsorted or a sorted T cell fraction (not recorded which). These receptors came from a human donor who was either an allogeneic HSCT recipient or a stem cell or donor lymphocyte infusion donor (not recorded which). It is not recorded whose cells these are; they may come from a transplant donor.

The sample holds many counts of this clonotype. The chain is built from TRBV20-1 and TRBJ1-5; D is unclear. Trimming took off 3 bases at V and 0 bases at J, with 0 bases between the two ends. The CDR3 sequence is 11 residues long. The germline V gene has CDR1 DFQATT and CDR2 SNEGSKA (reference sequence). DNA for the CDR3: TGCAGTGCTAGTAGCAATCAGCCCCAGCATTTT. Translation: CSASSNQPQHF.

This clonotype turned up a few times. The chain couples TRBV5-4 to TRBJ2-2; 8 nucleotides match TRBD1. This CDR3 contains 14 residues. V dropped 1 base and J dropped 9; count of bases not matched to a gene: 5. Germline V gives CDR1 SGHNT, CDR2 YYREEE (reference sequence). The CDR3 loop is CASSLTGGPRELFF. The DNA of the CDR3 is TGTGCCAGCAGCTTGACAGGGGGGCCCCGGGAGCTGTTTTTT.

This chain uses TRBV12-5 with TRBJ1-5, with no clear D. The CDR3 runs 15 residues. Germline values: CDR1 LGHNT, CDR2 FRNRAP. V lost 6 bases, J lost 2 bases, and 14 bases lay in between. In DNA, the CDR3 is TGTGCTAGTGGCTCCATCCCCCTTGGCAATCAGCCCCAGCATTTT. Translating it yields CASGSIPLGNQPQHF.

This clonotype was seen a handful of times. CDR3 protein: CASSRIRGAGVDTQYF. CDR3 DNA: TGTGCCAGCAGCCGCATCAGGGGGGCAGGAGTTGATACGCAGTATTTT. The rearrangement joins TRBV6-1 to TRBJ2-3, with D perhaps TRBD1 (7 bases). The CDR3 totals 16 residues. V lost 6 bases and J lost 6, with 22 bases in between. Germline V gene data show CDR1 as MNHNS and CDR2 as SASEGT.

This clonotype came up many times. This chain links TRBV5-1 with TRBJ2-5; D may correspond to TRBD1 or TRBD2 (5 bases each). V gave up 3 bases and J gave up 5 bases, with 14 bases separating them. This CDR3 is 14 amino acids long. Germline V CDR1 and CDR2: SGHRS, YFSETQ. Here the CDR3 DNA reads TGCGCCAGCAGCTACCGGGGCTTAAGGGAGACCCAGTACTTC. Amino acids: CASSYRGLRETQYF.

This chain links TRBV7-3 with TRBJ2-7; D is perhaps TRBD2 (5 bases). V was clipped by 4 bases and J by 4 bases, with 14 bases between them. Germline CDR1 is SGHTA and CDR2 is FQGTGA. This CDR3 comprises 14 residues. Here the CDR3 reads CASSSKAGAYEQYF. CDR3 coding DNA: TGTGCCAGCAGCTCCAAGGCGGGTGCATACGAGCAGTACTTC.

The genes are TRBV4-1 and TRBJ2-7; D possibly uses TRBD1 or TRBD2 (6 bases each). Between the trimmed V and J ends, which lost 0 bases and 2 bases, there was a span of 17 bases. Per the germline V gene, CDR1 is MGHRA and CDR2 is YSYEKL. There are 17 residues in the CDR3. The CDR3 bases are TGCGCCAGCAGCCAAGAGAAAGGGGGGCTTCGGACCTACGAGCAGTACTTC. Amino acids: CASSQEKGGLRTYEQYF.